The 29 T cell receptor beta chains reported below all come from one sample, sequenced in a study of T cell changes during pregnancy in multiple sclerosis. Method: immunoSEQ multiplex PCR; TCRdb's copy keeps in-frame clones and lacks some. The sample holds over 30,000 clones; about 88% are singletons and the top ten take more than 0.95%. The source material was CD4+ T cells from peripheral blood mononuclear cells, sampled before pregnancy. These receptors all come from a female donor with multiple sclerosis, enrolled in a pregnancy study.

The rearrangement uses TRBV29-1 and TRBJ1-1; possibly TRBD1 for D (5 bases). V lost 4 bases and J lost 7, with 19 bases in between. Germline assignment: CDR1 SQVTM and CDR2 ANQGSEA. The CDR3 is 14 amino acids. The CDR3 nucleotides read TGCAGCGTTGTAATGAGTGGCGGGACGTATGAAGCTTTCTTT. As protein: CSVVMSGGTYEAFF.

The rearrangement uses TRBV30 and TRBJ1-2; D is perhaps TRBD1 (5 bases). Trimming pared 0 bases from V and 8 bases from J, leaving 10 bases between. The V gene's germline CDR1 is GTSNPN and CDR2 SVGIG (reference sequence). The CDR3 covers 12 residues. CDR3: CAWSVSGPGYTF. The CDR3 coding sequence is TGTGCCTGGAGTGTCTCAGGGCCAGGCTACACCTTC. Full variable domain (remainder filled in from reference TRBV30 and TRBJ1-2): SQTIHQWPATLVQPVGSPLSLECTVEGTSNPNLYWYRQAAGRGLQLLFYSVGIGQISSEVPQNLSASRPQDRQFILSSKKLLLSDSGFYLCAWSVSGPGYTFGSGTRLTVV.

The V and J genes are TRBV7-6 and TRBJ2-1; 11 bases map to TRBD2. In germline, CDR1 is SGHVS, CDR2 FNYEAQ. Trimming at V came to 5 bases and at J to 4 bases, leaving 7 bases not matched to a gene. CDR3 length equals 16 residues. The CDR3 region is CASSPSLAGAYNEQFF. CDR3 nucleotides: TGTGCCAGCAGCCCCTCACTAGCGGGAGCATACAATGAGCAGTTCTTC.

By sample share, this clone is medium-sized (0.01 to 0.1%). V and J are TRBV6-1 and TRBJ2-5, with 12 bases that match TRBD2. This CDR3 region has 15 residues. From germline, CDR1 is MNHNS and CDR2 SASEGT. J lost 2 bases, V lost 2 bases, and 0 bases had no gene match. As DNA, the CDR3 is TGTGCCAGCAGTGAACTAGCGGGAGGGCAAGAGACCCAGTACTTC. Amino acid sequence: CASSELAGGQETQYF.

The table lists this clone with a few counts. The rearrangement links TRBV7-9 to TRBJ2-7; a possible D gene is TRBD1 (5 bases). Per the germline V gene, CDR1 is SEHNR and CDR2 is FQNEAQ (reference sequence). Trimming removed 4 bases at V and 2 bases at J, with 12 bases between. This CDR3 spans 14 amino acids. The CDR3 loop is CASSSWTQAYEQYF. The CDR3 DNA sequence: TGTGCCAGCAGCTCCTGGACACAAGCCTACGAGCAGTACTTC.

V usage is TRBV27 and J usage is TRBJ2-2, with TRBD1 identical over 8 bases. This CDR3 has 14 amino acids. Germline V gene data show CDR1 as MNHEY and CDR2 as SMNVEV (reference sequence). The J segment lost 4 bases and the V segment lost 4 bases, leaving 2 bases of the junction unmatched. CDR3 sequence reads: CASSSTGVTGELFF. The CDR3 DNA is TGTGCCAGCAGTTCGACAGGGGTCACCGGGGAGCTGTTTTTT.

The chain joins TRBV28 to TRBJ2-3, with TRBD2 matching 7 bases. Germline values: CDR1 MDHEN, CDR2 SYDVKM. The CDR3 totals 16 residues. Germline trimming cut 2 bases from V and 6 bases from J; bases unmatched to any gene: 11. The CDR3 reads CASSLDLAGAADTQYF. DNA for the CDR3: TGTGCCAGCAGTTTAGATTTGGCGGGAGCCGCGGATACGCAGTATTTT.

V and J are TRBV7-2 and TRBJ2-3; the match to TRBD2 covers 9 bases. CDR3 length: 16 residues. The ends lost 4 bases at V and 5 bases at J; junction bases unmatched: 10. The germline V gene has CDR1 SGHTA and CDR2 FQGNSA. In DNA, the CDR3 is TGTGCCAGCAGCTCGTCATTAGCGGGGGCGGGAGATACGCAGTATTTT. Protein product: CASSSSLAGAGDTQYF. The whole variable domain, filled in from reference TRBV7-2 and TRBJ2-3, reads GAGVSQSPSNKVTEKGKDVELRCDPISGHTALYWYRQSLGQGLEFLIYFQGNSAPDKSGLPSDRFSAERTGGSVSTLTIQRTQQEDSAVYLCASSSSLAGAGDTQYFGPGTRLTVL.

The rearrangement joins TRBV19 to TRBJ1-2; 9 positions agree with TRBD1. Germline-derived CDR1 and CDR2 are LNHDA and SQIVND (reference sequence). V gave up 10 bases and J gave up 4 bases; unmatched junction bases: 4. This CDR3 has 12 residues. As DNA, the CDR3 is TGTGCCACCACGGACAGGGGCTATGGCTACACCTTC. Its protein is CATTDRGYGYTF.

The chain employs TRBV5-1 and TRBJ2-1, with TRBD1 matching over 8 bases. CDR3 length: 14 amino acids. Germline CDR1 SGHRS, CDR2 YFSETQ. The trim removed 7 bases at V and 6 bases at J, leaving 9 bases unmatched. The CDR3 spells CASGRGTGGNEQFF. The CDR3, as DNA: TGCGCCAGCGGAAGGGGGACAGGAGGCAATGAGCAGTTCTTC.

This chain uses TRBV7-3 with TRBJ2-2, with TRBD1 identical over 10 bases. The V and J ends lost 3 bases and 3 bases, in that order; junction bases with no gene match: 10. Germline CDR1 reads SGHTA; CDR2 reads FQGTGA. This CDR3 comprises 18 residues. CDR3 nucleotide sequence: TGTGCCAGCAGCTTGGTCTGGACAGGGGGTCGGCACACCGGGGAGCTGTTTTTT. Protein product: CASSLVWTGGRHTGELFF.

The DNA for the CDR3 is TGCGCCAGCAGCTTGGCCGCGCAGGGGGGAAACACCATATATTTT. Translation: CASSLAAQGGNTIYF. The chain is built from TRBV5-1 and TRBJ1-3; perhaps TRBD1 as D (6 bases). Germline values: CDR1 SGHRS, CDR2 YFSETQ. The CDR3 is 15 amino acids. Trimming pared 0 bases from V and 4 bases from J, leaving 11 bases between.

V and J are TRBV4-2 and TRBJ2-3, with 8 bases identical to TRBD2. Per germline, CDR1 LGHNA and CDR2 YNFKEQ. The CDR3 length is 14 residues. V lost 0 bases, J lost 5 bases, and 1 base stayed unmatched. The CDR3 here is CASSQDGGGDTQYF. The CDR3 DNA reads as TGTGCCAGCAGCCAAGACGGGGGGGGAGATACGCAGTATTTT.

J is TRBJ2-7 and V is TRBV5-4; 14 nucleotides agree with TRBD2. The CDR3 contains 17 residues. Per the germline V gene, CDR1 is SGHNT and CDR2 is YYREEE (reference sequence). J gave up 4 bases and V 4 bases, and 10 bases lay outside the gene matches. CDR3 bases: TGTGCCAGCAGCAAAGAGGGACTAGCGGGGGACCTGTACGAGCAGTACTTC. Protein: CASSKEGLAGDLYEQYF.

CDR3 nucleotide sequence: TGTGCCAGTAGTATAGAGGGCACTGTATCTGGGGCCAACGTCCTGACTTTC. It translates to CASSIEGTVSGANVLTF. The gene calls are TRBV19 and TRBJ2-6, with unresolved D. Germline V CDR1 and CDR2: LNHDA, SQIVND (reference sequence). This CDR3 region has 17 residues. Trimming removed 0 bases at V and 1 base at J, with 10 bases between.

The CDR3 region is CASSEGPTDTQYF. CDR3 sequence (DNA): TGTGCCAGCAGTGAAGGGCCCACAGATACGCAGTATTTT. The J gene is TRBJ2-3, the V gene TRBV6-1; D remains ambiguous. In germline, CDR1 is MNHNS, CDR2 SASEGT. CDR3 length: 13 amino acids. V lost 1 base, J lost 2 bases, and 4 bases lay in between.

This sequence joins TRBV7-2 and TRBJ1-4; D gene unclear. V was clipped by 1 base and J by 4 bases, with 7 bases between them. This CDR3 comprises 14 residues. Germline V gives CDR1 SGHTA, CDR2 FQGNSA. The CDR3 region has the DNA TGTGCCAGCAGCTTAGGTTCTTATAATGAAAAACTGTTTTTT. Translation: CASSLGSYNEKLFF.

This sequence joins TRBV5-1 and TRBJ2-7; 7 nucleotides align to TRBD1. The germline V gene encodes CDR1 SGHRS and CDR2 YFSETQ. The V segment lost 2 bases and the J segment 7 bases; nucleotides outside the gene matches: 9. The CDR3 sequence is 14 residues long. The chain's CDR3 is CASSFEGQSLEQYF. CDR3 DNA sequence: TGCGCCAGCAGCTTCGAGGGACAGAGCCTGGAGCAGTACTTC.

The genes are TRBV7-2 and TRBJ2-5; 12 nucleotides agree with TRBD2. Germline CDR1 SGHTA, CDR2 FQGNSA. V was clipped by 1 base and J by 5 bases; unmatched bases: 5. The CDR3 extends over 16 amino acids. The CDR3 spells CASSLVASGRGETQYF. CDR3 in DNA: TGTGCCAGCAGCTTAGTGGCTAGCGGGAGGGGGGAGACCCAGTACTTC.

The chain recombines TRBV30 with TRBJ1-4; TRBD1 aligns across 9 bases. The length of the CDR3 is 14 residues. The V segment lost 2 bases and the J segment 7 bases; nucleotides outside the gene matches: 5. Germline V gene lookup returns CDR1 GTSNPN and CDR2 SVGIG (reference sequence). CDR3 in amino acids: CAWSSKTGGEKLFF. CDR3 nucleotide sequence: TGTGCCTGGAGTTCTAAGACAGGGGGTGAAAAACTGTTTTTT.

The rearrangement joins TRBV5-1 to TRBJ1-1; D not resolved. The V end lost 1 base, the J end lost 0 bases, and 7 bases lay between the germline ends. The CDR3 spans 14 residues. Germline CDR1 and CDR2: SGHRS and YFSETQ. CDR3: CASSLTPMNTEAFF. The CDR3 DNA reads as TGCGCCAGCAGCTTGACACCAATGAACACTGAAGCTTTCTTT.

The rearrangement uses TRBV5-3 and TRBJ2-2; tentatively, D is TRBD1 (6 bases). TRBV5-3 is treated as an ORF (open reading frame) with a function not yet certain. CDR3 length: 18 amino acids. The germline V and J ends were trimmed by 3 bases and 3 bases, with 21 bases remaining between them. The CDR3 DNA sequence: TGTGCCAGAAGCTCCAGACAGGAGCCTATTCTTGACACCGGGGAGCTGTTTTTT. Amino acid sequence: CARSSRQEPILDTGELFF.

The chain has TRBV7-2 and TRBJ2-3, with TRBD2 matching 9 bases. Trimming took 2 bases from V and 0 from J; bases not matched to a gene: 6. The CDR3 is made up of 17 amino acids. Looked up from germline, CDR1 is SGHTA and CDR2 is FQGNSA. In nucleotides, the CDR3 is TGTGCCAGCAGCTTAAGTAGCGGGAGAGGGAGCACAGATACGCAGTATTTT. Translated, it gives CASSLSSGRGSTDTQYF.

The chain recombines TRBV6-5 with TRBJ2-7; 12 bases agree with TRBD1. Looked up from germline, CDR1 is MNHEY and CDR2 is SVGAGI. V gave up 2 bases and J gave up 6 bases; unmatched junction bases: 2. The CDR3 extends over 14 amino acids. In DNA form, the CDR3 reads TGTGCCAGCAGTTACGGGACAGGGGGCCGCGAGCAGTACTTC. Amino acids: CASSYGTGGREQYF.

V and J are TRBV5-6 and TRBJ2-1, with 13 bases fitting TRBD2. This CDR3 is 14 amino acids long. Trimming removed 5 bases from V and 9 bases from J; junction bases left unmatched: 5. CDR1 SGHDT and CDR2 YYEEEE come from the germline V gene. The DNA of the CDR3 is TGTGCCAGCAGTGGACTAGCGGGAGAGGTTGAGCAGTTCTTC. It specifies CASSGLAGEVEQFF.

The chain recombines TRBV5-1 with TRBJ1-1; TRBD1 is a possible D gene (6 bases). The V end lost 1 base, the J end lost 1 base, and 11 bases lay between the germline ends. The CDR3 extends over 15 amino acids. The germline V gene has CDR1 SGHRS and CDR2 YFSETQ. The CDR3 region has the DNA TGCGCCAGCAGCTTGTTGCAGGGGTCGAACACTGAAGCTTTCTTT. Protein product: CASSLLQGSNTEAFF.

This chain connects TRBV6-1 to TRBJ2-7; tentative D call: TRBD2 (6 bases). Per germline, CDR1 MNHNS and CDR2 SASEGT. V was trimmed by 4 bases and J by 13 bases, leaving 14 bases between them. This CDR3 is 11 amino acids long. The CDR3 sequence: CASSVTSTVYF. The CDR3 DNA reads TGTGCCAGCAGTGTCACTAGCACTGTATACTTC.

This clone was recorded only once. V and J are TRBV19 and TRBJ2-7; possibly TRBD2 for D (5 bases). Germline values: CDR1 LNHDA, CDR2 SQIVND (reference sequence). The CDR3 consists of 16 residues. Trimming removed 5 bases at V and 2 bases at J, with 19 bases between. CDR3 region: CASSPAGGSGTYEQYF. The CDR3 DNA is TGTGCCAGTAGTCCCGCGGGCGGTTCGGGTACCTACGAGCAGTACTTC.

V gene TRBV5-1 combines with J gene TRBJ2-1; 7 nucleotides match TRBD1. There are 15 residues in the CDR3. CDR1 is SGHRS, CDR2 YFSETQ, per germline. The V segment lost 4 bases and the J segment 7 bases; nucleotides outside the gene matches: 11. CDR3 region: CASSPLTGTDNEQFF. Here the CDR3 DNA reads TGCGCCAGCAGCCCACTGACCGGGACAGATAATGAGCAGTTCTTC.